This TCR beta chain was profiled in a study of graft-versus-host responses after intestinal transplantation. Details on this clone: Its antigen is not identified.

The CDR3 runs 13 residues. Germline loops: CDR1 MNHEY, CDR2 SMNVEV (reference sequence). Clones were sequenced by immunoSEQ multiplex PCR, and TCRdb holds only the in-frame ones, with some missing. The sample records just over 85,000 clones, roughly 90% being singletons. Sequenced here: unstimulated CD8+ T cells sorted from spleen or lymph node cells, sampled before transplant. The V gene is TRBV27, the J gene TRBJ2-5; 7 positions match TRBD2. The J call is doubtful: the DNA matches TRBJ2-7 better. The sequence was obtained from a human donor who was the organ donor for an intestinal transplant. The CDR3: CASSPGGGYEQYF. CDR3 nucleotide sequence: TGTGCCAGCAGTCCTGGGGGGGGCTACGAGCAGTACTTC.